What follows are 23 T cell receptor beta chains derived from one specimen sequenced in a study of blood T cell repertoires in COVID-19. The table came from immunoSEQ multiplex PCR; TCRdb's copy has only in-frame clones and leaves some out. The sample lists under 200,000 clones, around nine tenths occurring once. The specimen was peripheral blood. These TCRs come from a man in his 70s with acute or convalescent COVID-19.

This chain uses TRBV6-5 with TRBJ1-5; D gene uncertain. Germline V gene lookup returns CDR1 MNHEY and CDR2 SVGAGI. The length of the CDR3 is 14 residues. V dropped 0 bases and J dropped 9 bases, with 12 bases sitting between them. CDR3 residues: CASSYSGSSGPQHF. CDR3 in DNA: TGTGCCAGCAGTTACTCGGGCAGCTCTGGGCCCCAGCATTTT.

The V gene is TRBV7-9, the J gene TRBJ2-1, with D maybe TRBD1 (5 bases). CDR3 length: 14 amino acids. V was clipped by 1 base and J by 1 base, with 5 bases between them. From germline, CDR1 is SEHNR and CDR2 FQNEAQ (reference sequence). Here the CDR3 DNA reads TGTGCCAGCAGCTTAGACAGGTCCTACAATGAGCAGTTCTTC. Amino acids: CASSLDRSYNEQFF.

The chain joins TRBV19 to TRBJ2-2; 7 bases match TRBD1. V was pared by 7 bases and J by 5 bases, with 7 bases of the junction left unmatched. Per the germline V gene, CDR1 is LNHDA and CDR2 is SQIVND (reference sequence). The CDR3 has 14 amino acids. The CDR3 sequence is CASNPNRGTGELFF. CDR3 nucleotides: TGTGCCAGTAATCCCAACAGGGGAACCGGGGAGCTGTTTTTT.

V usage is TRBV9 and J usage is TRBJ2-5, with 8 nucleotides matching TRBD1. Unmatched junction bases numbered 2, after V lost 3 bases and J lost 7 bases. Looked up from germline, CDR1 is SGDLS and CDR2 is YYNGEE. The length of the CDR3 is 12 residues. The CDR3 loop is CASSDGQGTQYF. The DNA for the CDR3 is TGTGCCAGCAGCGACGGACAGGGGACCCAGTACTTC. The full variable domain, in which reference TRBV9 and TRBJ2-5 provide the parts outside the CDR3, is DSGVTQTPKHLITATGQRVTLRCSPRSGDLSVYWYQQSLDQGLQFLIQYYNGEERAKGNILERFSAQQFPDLHSELNLSSLELGDSALYFCASSDGQGTQYFGPGTRLLVL.

This chain joins TRBV7-9 and TRBJ1-2; the D gene is possibly TRBD1 (5 bases). The germline V gene encodes CDR1 SEHNR and CDR2 FQNEAQ (reference sequence). V lost 1 base and J lost 6, with 9 bases in between. CDR3 length: 13 amino acids. CDR3 residues: CASSLVRVDGYTF. CDR3 nucleotide sequence: TGTGCCAGCAGCTTAGTCAGGGTCGATGGCTACACCTTC. Supplemented by reference TRBV7-9 and TRBJ1-2, the full variable domain reads DTGVSQNPRHKITKRGQNVTFRCDPISEHNRLYWYRQTLGQGPEFLTYFQNEAQLEKSRLLSDRFSAERPKGSFSTLEIQRTEQGDSAMYLCASSLVRVDGYTFGSGTRLTVV.

The chain employs TRBV18 and TRBJ2-7; possibly TRBD2 for D (6 bases). Trimming left V 3 bases short and J 6 bases short, with 15 bases between. This CDR3 has 14 residues. The germline V gene has CDR1 KGHSH and CDR2 LQKENI. As DNA, the CDR3 is TGTGCCAGCTCACCTACGACTAGTAACCTCGAGCAGTACTTC. It translates to CASSPTTSNLEQYF.

The table lists this clone with a few counts. This chain uses TRBV4-1 with TRBJ2-5, with a tentative D call TRBD2 (7 bases). Per the germline V gene, CDR1 is MGHRA and CDR2 is YSYEKL. This CDR3 has 16 residues. Trimming took 4 bases from V and 5 from J, leaving 20 bases between them. For the CDR3, the DNA is TGCGCCAGCAGCCCGGTATGGGGGGGCACTAAGGAGACCCAGTACTTC. Amino acids: CASSPVWGGTKETQYF.

The chain employs TRBV3-1 (or the pseudogene TRBV3-2) and TRBJ2-2; 7 bases are shared with TRBD1. Germline V gene sequence: CDR1 LGHDT, CDR2 YNNKEL (reference sequence). The CDR3 extends over 13 amino acids. The V and J ends lost 4 bases and 5 bases, in that order; junction bases with no gene match: 1. DNA for the CDR3: TGTGCCAGCAGCCCGGGACAGACCGGGGAGCTGTTTTTT. This codes for CASSPGQTGELFF.

The genes are TRBV18 and TRBJ2-7; 10 bases agree with TRBD2. The junction had 5 bases not matched to a gene; V was cut back by 0 bases and J by 3 bases. Germline V gene data show CDR1 as KGHSH and CDR2 as LQKENI. This CDR3 comprises 16 residues. The CDR3 here is CASSPPPSGGYYEQYF. Written as DNA, the CDR3 is TGTGCCAGCTCACCACCCCCTAGCGGGGGATACTACGAGCAGTACTTC.

The chain has TRBV30 and TRBJ1-4; D is undetermined. This CDR3 has 14 residues. From germline, CDR1 is GTSNPN and CDR2 SVGIG (reference sequence). Trimming stripped 0 bases from V and 7 bases from J, with 12 bases between. The CDR3 bases are TGTGCCTGGAGTGTAGACAAGCTCTTTGAAAAACTGTTTTTT. Its protein product is CAWSVDKLFEKLFF.

The chain is built from TRBV5-4 and TRBJ2-7, with D unclear. Germline lookup yields CDR1 SGHNT and CDR2 YYREEE (reference sequence). This CDR3 has 13 residues. Between the trimmed V and J ends, which lost 1 base and 2 bases, there was a span of 7 bases. For the CDR3, the DNA is TGTGCCAGCAGCTTGTGGCAGGCCTACGAGCAGTACTTC. It encodes CASSLWQAYEQYF.

The rearrangement links TRBV5-1 to TRBJ1-4, with D unresolved. This CDR3 comprises 13 residues. Germline V gene sequence: CDR1 SGHRS, CDR2 YFSETQ. The germline V and J ends were trimmed by 0 bases and 4 bases, with 4 bases remaining between them. The CDR3 DNA sequence: TGCGCCAGCAGCTTGGTTCATAATGAAAAACTGTTTTTT. This encodes CASSLVHNEKLFF.

The chain has TRBV5-5 and TRBJ1-6; TRBD1 matches 7 bases. The ends lost 1 base at V and 7 bases at J; junction bases unmatched: 2. The V gene's germline CDR1 is SGHKS and CDR2 YYEKEE (reference sequence). This CDR3 comprises 14 residues. CDR3 amino acids: CASSLRQGNSPLHF. Here the CDR3 DNA reads TGTGCCAGCAGCTTGCGACAGGGAAATTCACCCCTCCACTTT.

The chain carries TRBV7-6 and TRBJ1-1; D is undetermined. CDR1 is SGHVS and CDR2 is FNYEAQ in the germline V gene. Trimming took 1 base from V and 1 from J, leaving 7 bases between them. This CDR3 contains 14 residues. The CDR3 DNA sequence: TGTGCCAGCAGCTTAGTCCCGGGGAACACTGAAGCTTTCTTT. The encoded protein is CASSLVPGNTEAFF.

This chain links TRBV5-1 with TRBJ2-3; TRBD2 matches 7 bases. The V segment lost 4 bases and the J segment 8 bases; nucleotides outside the gene matches: 10. The CDR3 is 14 residues long. The germline gives CDR1 SGHRS, CDR2 YFSETQ. The CDR3: CASSPYGGTPTQYF. The CDR3 nucleotides read TGCGCCAGCAGCCCGTACGGGGGGACGCCTACGCAGTATTTT.

The chain's CDR3 is CASSQERRSPLHF. DNA for the CDR3: TGCGCCAGCAGCCAAGAGAGGCGTTCACCCCTCCACTTT. The gene calls are TRBV4-3 and TRBJ1-6, with no clear D. Germline loops: CDR1 LGHNA, CDR2 YSLEER. The CDR3 loop spans 13 amino acids. The ends were cut back, 0 bases at V and 9 bases at J, with 6 bases in the middle.

The gene calls are TRBV24-1 and TRBJ2-1; TRBD2 is a possible D gene (7 bases). CDR3 length: 16 residues. The V end lost 3 bases, the J end lost 6 bases, and 17 bases lay between the germline ends. Germline assignment: CDR1 KGHDR and CDR2 SFDVKD. CDR3 amino acids: CATSDPGGGRGNEQFF. CDR3 nucleotide sequence: TGTGCCACCAGTGATCCCGGCGGGGGCCGGGGCAATGAGCAGTTCTTC.

This chain links TRBV18 with TRBJ2-7, with 8 bases identical to TRBD1. Germline V gives CDR1 KGHSH, CDR2 LQKENI. There are 14 residues in the CDR3. V was clipped by 2 bases and J by 7 bases; unmatched bases: 7. CDR3 region: CASSPYWGQAEQYF. CDR3 nucleotide sequence: TGTGCCAGCTCACCATATTGGGGACAGGCGGAGCAGTACTTC.

V gene TRBV2 combines with J gene TRBJ2-7; 8 bases are a match to TRBD1. The V gene's germline CDR1 is SNHLY and CDR2 FYNNEI. J gave up 1 base and V 4 bases, and 3 bases lay outside the gene matches. The CDR3 runs to 14 residues. The CDR3 DNA reads as TGTGCCAGCAGTGGTCAGGGGGCATCCTACGAGCAGTACTTC. Its protein product is CASSGQGASYEQYF.

The genes are TRBV4-3 and TRBJ1-1, with D tentatively TRBD1 (5 bases). The CDR3 length is 17 residues. Trimming shortened V by 0 bases and J by 0 bases, and 14 bases separated the two germline ends. The germline gives CDR1 LGHNA, CDR2 YSLEER. CDR3 sequence (DNA): TGCGCCAGCAGCCAAGAGGTATTAGGGGAAATGAACACTGAAGCTTTCTTT. Protein sequence: CASSQEVLGEMNTEAFF.

The chain is built from TRBV9 and TRBJ2-3, with unresolved D. The CDR3 has 16 residues. V lost 4 bases and J lost 0, with 15 bases in between. Germline lookup yields CDR1 SGDLS and CDR2 YYNGEE. The CDR3 DNA follows: TGTGCCAGCAGCCAATCTAATGGTGGTAGCACAGATACGCAGTATTTT. Residues: CASSQSNGGSTDTQYF. The variable domain in full, completed from reference TRBV9 and TRBJ2-3, reads DSGVTQTPKHLITATGQRVTLRCSPRSGDLSVYWYQQSLDQGLQFLIQYYNGEERAKGNILERFSAQQFPDLHSELNLSSLELGDSALYFCASSQSNGGSTDTQYFGPGTRLTVL.

This chain links TRBV2 with TRBJ2-4; 11 positions agree with TRBD2. The CDR3 is 16 residues long. The trim removed 2 bases at V and 7 bases at J, leaving 7 bases unmatched. Germline-derived CDR1 and CDR2 are SNHLY and FYNNEI. The CDR3 sequence is CASSEFSGRAWNIQYF. The CDR3 DNA follows: TGTGCCAGCAGTGAATTTAGCGGGAGGGCCTGGAACATTCAGTACTTC.

The rearrangement links TRBV10-1 to TRBJ1-2; 7 nucleotides line up with TRBD1. V lost 2 bases to trimming and J lost 3 bases; unmatched junction nucleotides: 0. The CDR3 is made up of 13 amino acids. CDR1 is WNHNN and CDR2 is SYGVQD in the germline V gene (reference sequence). The chain's CDR3 is CASSEDRDYGYTF. Written as DNA, the CDR3 is TGCGCCAGCAGTGAGGACAGGGACTATGGCTACACCTTC.